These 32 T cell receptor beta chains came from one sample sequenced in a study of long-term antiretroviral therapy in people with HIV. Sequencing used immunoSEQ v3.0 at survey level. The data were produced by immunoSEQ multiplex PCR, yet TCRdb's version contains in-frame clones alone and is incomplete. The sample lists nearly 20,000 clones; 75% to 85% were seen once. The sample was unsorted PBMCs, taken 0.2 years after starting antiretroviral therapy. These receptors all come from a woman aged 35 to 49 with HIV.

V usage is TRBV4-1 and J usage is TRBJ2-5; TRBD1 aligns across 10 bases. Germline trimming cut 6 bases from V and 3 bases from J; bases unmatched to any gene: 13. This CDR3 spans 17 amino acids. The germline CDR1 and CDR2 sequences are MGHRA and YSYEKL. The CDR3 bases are TGCGCCAGCAGTTCAAGTCCCCCCGGACAGGGGGAAGAGACCCAGTACTTC. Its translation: CASSSSPPGQGEETQYF.

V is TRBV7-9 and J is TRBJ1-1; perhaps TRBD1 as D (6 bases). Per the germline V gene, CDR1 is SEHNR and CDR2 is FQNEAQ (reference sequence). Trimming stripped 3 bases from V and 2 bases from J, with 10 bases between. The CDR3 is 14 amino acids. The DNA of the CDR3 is TGTGCCAGCAGCTTTCAGACAGGCAACACTGAAGCTTTCTTT. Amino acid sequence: CASSFQTGNTEAFF.

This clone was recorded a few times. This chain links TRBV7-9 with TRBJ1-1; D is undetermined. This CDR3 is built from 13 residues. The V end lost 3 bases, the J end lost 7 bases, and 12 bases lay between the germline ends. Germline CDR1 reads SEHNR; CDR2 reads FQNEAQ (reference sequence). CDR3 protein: CASSFVSRDEAFF. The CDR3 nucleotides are TGTGCCAGCAGCTTTGTGTCAAGGGATGAAGCTTTCTTT.

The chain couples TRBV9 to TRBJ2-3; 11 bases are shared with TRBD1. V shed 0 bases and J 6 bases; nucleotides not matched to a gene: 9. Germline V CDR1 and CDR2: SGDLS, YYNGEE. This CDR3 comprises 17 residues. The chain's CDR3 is CASSVGSGDRGVDTQYF. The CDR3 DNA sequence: TGTGCCAGCAGCGTAGGATCTGGGGACAGGGGGGTGGATACGCAGTATTTT.

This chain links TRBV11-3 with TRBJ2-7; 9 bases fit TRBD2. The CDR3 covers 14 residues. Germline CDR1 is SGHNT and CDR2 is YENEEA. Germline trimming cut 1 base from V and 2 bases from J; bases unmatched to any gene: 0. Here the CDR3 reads CASSLGGGAYEQYF. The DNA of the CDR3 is TGTGCCAGCAGCTTAGGCGGGGGGGCCTACGAGCAGTACTTC.

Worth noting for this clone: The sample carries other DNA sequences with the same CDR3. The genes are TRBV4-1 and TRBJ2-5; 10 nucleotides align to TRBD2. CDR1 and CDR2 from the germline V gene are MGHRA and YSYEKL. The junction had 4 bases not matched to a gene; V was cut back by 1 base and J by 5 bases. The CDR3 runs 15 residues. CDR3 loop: CASSQVLSGRETQYF. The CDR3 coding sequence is TGCGCCAGCAGCCAAGTCCTTAGCGGGAGGGAGACCCAGTACTTC.

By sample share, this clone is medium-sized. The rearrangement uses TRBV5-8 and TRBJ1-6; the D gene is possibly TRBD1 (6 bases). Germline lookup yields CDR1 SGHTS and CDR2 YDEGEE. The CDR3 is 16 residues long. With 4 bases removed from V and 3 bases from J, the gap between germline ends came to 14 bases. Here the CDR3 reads CASSGRTAIYNSPLHF. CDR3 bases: TGTGCCAGCAGCGGGCGGACAGCTATCTATAATTCACCCCTCCACTTT.

The CDR3 loop reads CASSPRAGYEQYF. DNA for the CDR3: TGTGCCAGCAGCCCCAGGGCGGGCTACGAGCAGTACTTC. The J gene is TRBJ2-7, the V gene TRBV4-2, with D possibly being TRBD1 or TRBD2 (5 bases each). CDR3 length: 13 residues. CDR1 and CDR2 from the germline V gene are LGHNA and YNFKEQ. V was pared by 4 bases and J by 3 bases, with 10 bases between.

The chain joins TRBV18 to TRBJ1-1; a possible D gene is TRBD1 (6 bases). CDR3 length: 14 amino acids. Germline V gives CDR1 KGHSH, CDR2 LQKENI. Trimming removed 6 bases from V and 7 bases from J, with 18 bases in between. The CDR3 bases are TGTGCCAGCTCGCTTCAGGGGACGCCGGTTGAAGCTTTCTTT. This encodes CASSLQGTPVEAFF.

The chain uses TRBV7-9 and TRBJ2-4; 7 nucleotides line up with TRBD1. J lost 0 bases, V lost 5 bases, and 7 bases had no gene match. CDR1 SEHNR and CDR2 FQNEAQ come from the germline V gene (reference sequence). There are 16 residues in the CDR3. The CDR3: CASSPLRTGAKNIQYF. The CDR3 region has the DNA TGTGCCAGCAGCCCCCTAAGGACAGGAGCCAAAAACATTCAGTACTTC.

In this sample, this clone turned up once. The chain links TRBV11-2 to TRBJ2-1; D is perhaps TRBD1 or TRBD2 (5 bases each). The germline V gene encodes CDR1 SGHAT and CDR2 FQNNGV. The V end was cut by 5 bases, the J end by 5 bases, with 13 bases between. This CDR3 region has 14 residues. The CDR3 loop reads CASSGRRGHNEQFF. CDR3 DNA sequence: TGTGCCAGCAGCGGGCGACGGGGACACAATGAGCAGTTCTTC.

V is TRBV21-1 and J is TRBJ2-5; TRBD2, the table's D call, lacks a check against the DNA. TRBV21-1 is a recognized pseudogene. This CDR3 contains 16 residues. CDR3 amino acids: CASSKVERGSQETQYF. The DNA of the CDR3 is TGTGCCAGCAGCAAAGTGGAGCGGGGGTCCCAAGAGACCCAGTACTTC.

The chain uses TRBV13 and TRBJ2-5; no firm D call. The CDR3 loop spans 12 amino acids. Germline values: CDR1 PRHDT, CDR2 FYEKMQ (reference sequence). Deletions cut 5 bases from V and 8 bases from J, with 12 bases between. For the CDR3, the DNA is TGTGCCAGCAGCCAGAGACTGAGAACCCAGTACTTC. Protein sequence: CASSQRLRTQYF.

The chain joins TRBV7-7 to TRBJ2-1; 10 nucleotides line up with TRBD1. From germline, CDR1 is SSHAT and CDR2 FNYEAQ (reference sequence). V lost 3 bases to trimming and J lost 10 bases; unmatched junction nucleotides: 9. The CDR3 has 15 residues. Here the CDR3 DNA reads TGTGCCAGCAGCTTGGGGACAGGGGTTGCGGGAGAGCAGTTCTTC. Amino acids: CASSLGTGVAGEQFF.

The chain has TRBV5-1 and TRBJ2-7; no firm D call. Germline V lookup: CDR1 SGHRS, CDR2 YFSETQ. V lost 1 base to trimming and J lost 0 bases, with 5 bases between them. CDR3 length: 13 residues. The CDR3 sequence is CASSLTASYEQYF. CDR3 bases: TGCGCCAGCAGCTTGACAGCCTCCTACGAGCAGTACTTC. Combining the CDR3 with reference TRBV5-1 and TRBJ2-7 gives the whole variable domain KAGVTQTPRYLIKTRGQQVTLSCSPISGHRSVSWYQQTPGQGLQFLFEYFSETQRNKGNFPGRFSGRQFSNSRSEMNVSTLELGDSALYLCASSLTASYEQYFGPGTRLTVT.

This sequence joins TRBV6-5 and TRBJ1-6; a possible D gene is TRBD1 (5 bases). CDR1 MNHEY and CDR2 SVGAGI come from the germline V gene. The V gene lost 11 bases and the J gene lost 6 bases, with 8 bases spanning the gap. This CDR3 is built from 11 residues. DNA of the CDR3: TGTGCCGTAGGGGTTAATTCACCCCTCCACTTT. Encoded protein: CAVGVNSPLHF.

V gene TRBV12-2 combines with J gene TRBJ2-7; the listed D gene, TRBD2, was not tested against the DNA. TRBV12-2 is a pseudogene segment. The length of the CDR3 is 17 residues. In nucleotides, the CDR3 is TGTGCAAGTCGCTTCGGACCCCTTCAGGGACTGATACGCGAGCAGTACTTC. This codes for CASRFGPLQGLIREQYF.

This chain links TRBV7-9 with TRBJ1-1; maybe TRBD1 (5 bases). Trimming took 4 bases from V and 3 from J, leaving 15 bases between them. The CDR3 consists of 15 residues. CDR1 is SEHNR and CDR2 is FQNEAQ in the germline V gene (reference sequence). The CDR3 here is CASSSPVTEDTEAFF. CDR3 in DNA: TGTGCCAGCAGCTCGCCCGTGACAGAGGACACTGAAGCTTTCTTT.

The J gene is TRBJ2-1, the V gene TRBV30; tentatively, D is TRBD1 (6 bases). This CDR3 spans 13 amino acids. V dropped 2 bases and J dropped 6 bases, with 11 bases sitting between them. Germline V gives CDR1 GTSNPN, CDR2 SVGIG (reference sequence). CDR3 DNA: TGTGCCTGGAGTCTACAGGGTCCCAATGAGCAGTTCTTC. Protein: CAWSLQGPNEQFF.

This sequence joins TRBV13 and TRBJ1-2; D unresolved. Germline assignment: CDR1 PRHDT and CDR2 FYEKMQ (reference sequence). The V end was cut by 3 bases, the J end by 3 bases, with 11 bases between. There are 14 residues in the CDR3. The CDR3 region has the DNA TGTGCCAGCAGCTTGGCACGGGAGTACTATGGCTACACCTTC. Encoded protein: CASSLAREYYGYTF.

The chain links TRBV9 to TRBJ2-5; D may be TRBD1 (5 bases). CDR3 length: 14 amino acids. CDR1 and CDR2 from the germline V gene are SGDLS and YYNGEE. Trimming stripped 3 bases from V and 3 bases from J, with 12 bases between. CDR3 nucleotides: TGTGCCAGCAGCGGCAGGGAATACGAAGAGACCCAGTACTTC. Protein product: CASSGREYEETQYF.

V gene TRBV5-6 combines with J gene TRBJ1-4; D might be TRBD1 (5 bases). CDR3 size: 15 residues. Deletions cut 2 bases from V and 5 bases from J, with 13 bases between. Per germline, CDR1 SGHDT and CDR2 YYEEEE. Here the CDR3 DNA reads TGTGCCAGCAGCTTAGGTACCGGGGGGAATGAAAAACTGTTTTTT. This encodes CASSLGTGGNEKLFF.

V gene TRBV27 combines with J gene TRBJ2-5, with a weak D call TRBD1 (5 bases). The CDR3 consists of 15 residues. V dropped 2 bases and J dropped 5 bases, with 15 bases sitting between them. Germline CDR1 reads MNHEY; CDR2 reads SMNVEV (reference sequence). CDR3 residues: CASSLIQVSVETQYF. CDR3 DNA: TGTGCCAGCAGTTTAATACAGGTGTCGGTGGAGACCCAGTACTTC.

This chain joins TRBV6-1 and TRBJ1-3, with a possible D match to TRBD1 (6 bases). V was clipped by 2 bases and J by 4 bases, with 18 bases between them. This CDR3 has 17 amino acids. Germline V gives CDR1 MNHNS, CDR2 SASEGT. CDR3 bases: TGTGCCAGCAGTGAATTTGGGTGGGGGGCGCCAGGAAACACCATATATTTT. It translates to CASSEFGWGAPGNTIYF.

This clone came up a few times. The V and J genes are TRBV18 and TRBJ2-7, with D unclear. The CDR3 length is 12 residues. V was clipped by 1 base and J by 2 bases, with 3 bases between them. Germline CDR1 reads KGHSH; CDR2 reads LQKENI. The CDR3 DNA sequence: TGTGCCAGCTCACCACGGGCCTACGAGCAGTACTTC. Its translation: CASSPRAYEQYF.

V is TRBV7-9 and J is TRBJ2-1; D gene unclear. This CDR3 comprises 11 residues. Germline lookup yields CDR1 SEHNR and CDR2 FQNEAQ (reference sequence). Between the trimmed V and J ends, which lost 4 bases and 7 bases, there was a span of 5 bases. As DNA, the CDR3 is TGTGCCAGCAGCTACGGGAATGAGCAGTTCTTC. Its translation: CASSYGNEQFF.

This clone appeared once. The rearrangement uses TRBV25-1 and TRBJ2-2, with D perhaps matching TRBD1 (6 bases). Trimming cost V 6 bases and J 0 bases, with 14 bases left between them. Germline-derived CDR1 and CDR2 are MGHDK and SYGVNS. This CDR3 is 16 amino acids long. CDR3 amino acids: CASSRPTGPNTGELFF. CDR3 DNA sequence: TGTGCCAGCAGCCGGCCTACAGGGCCGAACACCGGGGAGCTGTTTTTT.

CDR3 loop: CASSLGWSAGASNEQFF. CDR3 DNA: TGTGCCAGCAGCTTGGGCTGGTCAGCGGGAGCCTCTAATGAGCAGTTCTTC. The rearrangement uses TRBV5-5 and TRBJ2-1; TRBD2 matches at 8 bases. After removal of 0 bases from V and 7 bases from J, the junction contained 12 bases not matched to a gene. Germline V lookup: CDR1 SGHKS, CDR2 YYEKEE (reference sequence). The CDR3 runs to 17 residues.

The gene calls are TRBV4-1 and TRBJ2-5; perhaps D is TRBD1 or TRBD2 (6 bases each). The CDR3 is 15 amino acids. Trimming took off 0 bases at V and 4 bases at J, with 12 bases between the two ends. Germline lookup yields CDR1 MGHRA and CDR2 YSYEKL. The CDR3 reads CASSQEGGLRETQYF. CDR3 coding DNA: TGCGCCAGCAGCCAAGAAGGGGGGCTACGAGAGACCCAGTACTTC.

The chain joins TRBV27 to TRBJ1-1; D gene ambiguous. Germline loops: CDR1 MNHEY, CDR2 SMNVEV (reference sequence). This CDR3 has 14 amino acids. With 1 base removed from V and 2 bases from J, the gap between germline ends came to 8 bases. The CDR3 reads CASSLYASNTEAFF. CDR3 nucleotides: TGTGCCAGCAGTTTATATGCTTCCAACACTGAAGCTTTCTTT.

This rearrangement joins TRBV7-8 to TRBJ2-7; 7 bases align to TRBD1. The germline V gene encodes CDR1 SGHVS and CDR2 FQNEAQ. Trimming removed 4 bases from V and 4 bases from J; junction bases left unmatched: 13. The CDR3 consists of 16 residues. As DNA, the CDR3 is TGTGCCAGCAGCTCATTACTAGGGGGCGCAGGGTACGAGCAGTACTTC. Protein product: CASSSLLGGAGYEQYF.

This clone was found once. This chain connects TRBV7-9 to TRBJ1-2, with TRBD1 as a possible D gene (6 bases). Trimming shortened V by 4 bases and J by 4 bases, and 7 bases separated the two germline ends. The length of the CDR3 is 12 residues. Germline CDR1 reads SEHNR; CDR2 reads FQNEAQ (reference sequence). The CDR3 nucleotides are TGTGCCAGCAGCTCAGGGGTCTATGGCTACACCTTC. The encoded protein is CASSSGVYGYTF.